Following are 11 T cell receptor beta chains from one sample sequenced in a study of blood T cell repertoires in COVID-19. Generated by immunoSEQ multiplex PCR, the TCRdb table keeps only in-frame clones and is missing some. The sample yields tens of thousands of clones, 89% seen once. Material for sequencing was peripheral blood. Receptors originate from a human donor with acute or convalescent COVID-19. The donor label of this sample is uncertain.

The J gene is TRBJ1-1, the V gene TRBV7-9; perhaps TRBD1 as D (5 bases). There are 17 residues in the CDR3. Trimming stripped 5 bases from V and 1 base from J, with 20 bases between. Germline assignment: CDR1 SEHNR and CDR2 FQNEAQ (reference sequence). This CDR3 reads CASSPVGLGRGNTEAFF. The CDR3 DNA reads TGTGCCAGCAGCCCTGTGGGGCTGGGCCGAGGGAACACTGAAGCTTTCTTT. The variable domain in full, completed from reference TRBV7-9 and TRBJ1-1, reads DTGVSQNPRHKITKRGQNVTFRCDPISEHNRLYWYRQTLGQGPEFLTYFQNEAQLEKSRLLSDRFSAERPKGSFSTLEIQRTEQGDSAMYLCASSPVGLGRGNTEAFFGQGTRLTVV.

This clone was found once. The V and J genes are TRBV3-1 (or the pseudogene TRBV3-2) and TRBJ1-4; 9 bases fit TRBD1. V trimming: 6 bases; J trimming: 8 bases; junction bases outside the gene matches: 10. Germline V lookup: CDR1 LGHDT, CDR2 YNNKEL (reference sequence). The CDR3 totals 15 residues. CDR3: CASRATGTGWEKLFF. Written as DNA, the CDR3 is TGTGCCAGCAGGGCCACCGGGACAGGGTGGGAAAAACTGTTTTTT.

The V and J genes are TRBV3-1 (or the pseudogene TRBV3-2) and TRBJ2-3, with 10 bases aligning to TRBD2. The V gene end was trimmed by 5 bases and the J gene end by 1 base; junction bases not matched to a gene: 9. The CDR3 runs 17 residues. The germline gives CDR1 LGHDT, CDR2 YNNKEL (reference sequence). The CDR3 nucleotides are TGTGCCAGCAGCTACGTCCTAGCGGGAGATGGCACAGATACGCAGTATTTT. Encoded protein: CASSYVLAGDGTDTQYF.

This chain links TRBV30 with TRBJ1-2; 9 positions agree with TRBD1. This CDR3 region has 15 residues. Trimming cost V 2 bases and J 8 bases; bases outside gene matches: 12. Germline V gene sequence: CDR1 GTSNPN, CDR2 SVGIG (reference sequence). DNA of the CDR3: TGTGCCTGGAGTTCGCCGGACAGGGGCGTACGGGGCTACACCTTC. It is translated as CAWSSPDRGVRGYTF.

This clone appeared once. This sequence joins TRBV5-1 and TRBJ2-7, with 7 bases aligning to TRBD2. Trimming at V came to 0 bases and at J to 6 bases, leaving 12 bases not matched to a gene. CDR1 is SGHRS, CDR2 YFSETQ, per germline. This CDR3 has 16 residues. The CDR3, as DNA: TGCGCCAGCAGCTTGGCCTTGGCGGGAGAAGTGGGCGAGCAGTACTTC. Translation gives CASSLALAGEVGEQYF.

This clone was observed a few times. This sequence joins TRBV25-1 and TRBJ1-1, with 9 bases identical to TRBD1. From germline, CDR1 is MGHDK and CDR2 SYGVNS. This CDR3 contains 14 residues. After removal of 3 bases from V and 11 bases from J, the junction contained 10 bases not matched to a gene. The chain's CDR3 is CASSDPYRGRGAFF. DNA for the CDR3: TGTGCCAGCAGTGACCCATACAGGGGGCGCGGGGCTTTCTTT.

The CDR3 loop is CASSVLAGGHEQFF. CDR3 sequence (DNA): TGTGCCAGTAGTGTGTTAGCGGGGGGGCATGAGCAGTTCTTC. The V and J genes are TRBV19 and TRBJ2-1; TRBD2 agrees at 11 bases. Trimming removed 5 bases from V and 8 bases from J; junction bases left unmatched: 5. The CDR3 runs 14 residues. CDR1 and CDR2 from the germline V gene are LNHDA and SQIVND (reference sequence). Full variable domain (outside the CDR3, taken from reference TRBV19 and TRBJ2-1): DGGITQSPKYLFRKEGQNVTLSCEQNLNHDAMYWYRQDPGQGLRLIYYSQIVNDFQKGDIAEGYSVSREKKESFPLTVTSAQKNPTAFYLCASSVLAGGHEQFFGPGTRLTVL.

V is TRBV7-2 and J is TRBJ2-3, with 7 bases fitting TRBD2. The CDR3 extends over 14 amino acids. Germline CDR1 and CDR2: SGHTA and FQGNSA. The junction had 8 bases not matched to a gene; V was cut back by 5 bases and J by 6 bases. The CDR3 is CASSPGGSLDTQYF. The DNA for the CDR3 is TGTGCCAGCAGCCCCGGCGGGAGCCTGGATACGCAGTATTTT.

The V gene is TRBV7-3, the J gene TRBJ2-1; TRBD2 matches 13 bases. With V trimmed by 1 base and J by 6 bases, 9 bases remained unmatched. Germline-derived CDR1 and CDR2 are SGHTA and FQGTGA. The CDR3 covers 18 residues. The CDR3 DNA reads TGTGCCAGCAGCTTAAGTGATCCCGGGACTAGCGGGATCAATGAGCAGTTCTTC. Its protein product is CASSLSDPGTSGINEQFF.

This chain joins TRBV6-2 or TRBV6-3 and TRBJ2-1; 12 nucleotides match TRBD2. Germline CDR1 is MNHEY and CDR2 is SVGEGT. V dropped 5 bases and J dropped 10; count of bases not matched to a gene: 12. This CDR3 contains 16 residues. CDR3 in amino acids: CASSRTSGGTGWEQFF. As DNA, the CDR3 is TGTGCCAGCAGTCGAACTAGCGGGGGGACCGGGTGGGAGCAGTTCTTC.

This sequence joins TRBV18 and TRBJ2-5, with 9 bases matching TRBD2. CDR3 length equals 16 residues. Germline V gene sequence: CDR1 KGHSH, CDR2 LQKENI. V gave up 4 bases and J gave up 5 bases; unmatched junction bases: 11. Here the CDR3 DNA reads TGTGCCAGCTCACTTAACCCGGGACTAGCCCCGGAGACCCAGTACTTC. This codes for CASSLNPGLAPETQYF.